This T cell receptor beta chain is from a study of glioma-infiltrating T cells after dendritic cell vaccination. Regarding the study as a whole: The cohort had few patients with full blood and tumor sets. Higher pretreatment TIL content predicted longer progression-free time and survival.

Clones were sequenced by immunoSEQ multiplex PCR, and TCRdb holds only the in-frame ones, with some missing. The sample contains tens of thousands of clones, 79% of which appear only once. PBMC were collected before vaccination, two weeks after the third vaccination, and at progression. CDR1 LGHNA and CDR2 YSLEER come from the germline V gene. CDR3 size: 16 residues. Trimming at V came to 4 bases and at J to 6 bases, leaving 9 bases not matched to a gene. Worth noting for this clone: Its specificity is not known.

The chain uses TRBV4-3 and TRBJ2-2; 9 bases align to TRBD2. The sequence derives from a human donor with glioblastoma. Sequenced material: blood, taken before dendritic cell vaccination. The CDR3 coding sequence is TGCGCCAGCAGCCCGTTGGGCGGGAGGGCCTCCGGGGAGCTGTTTTTT. It encodes CASSPLGGRASGELFF.